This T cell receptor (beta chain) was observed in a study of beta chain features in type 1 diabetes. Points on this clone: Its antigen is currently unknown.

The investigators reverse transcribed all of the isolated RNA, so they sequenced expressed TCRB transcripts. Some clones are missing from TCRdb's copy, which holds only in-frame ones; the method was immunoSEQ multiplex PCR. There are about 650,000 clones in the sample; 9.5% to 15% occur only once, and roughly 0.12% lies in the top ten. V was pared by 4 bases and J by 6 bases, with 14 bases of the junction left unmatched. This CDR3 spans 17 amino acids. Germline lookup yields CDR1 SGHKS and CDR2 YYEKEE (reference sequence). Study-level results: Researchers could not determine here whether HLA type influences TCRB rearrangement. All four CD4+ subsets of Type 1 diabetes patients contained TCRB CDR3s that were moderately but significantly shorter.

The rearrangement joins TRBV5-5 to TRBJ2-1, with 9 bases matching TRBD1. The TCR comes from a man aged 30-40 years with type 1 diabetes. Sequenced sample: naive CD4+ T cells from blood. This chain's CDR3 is CASSHPIGTGLFNEQFF. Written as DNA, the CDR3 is TGTGCCAGCAGCCACCCGATTGGGACAGGGCTATTCAATGAGCAGTTCTTC.